This is a list of T cell receptor beta chains from one sample in a study of cytomegalovirus exposure and HLA in healthy donors. Some clones are missing from TCRdb's copy, which holds only in-frame ones; the method was immunoSEQ multiplex PCR. The data hold some 150,000 clones, with 75% observed a single time. The source material was PBMCs. The receptor source for this set is a man aged 25-40 years in good health and CMV-seronegative. The CDR3 runs from the conserved cysteine through the conserved F or W. A D gene is named only where the DNA matches it firmly. Size is omitted from some rows. Given values are once, few, many or a class for expanded clones.

CDR3aa: CASSPQVGTSGSGKNSQYF
CDR3nt: TGTGCCAGCAGCCCCCAGGTCGGGACTAGCGGGAGCGGTAAAAACAGTCAGTACTTC
j_gene: TRBJ2-4
abundance: .
d_gene: TRBD2
v_gene: TRBV9

CDR3aa: CASSSYATGYEQFF
CDR3nt: TGCGCCAGCAGCTCCTACGCTACAGGATATGAGCAGTTCTTC
j_gene: TRBJ2-1
abundance: .
d_gene: .
v_gene: TRBV5-1

CDR3aa: CASSLEGGRAYNEQFF
CDR3nt: TGTGCCAGCAGCTTGGAGGGCGGGAGGGCATACAATGAGCAGTTCTTC
j_gene: TRBJ2-1
abundance: .
d_gene: TRBD2
v_gene: TRBV5-4

CDR3aa: CASSPVSWSEQYF
CDR3nt: TGTGCCAGCAGCCCGGTGAGCTGGAGCGAGCAGTACTTC
j_gene: TRBJ2-7
abundance: .
d_gene: .
v_gene: TRBV7-2

CDR3aa: CASSIQGQGYTF
CDR3nt: TGTGCCAGCAGTATACAGGGTCAAGGCTACACCTTC
j_gene: TRBJ1-2
abundance: once
d_gene: .
v_gene: TRBV6-6

CDR3aa: CASSPDSPYGYTF
CDR3nt: TGTGCCAGCTCACCAGACAGCCCTTATGGCTACACCTTC
j_gene: TRBJ1-2
abundance: once
d_gene: .
v_gene: TRBV18

CDR3aa: CASISGTSGYEQYF
CDR3nt: TGTGCCAGCATCTCCGGGACTAGCGGATACGAGCAGTACTTC
j_gene: TRBJ2-7
abundance: .
d_gene: TRBD2
v_gene: TRBV6-1

CDR3aa: CASSETGAGNEKLFF
CDR3nt: TGTGCCAGCAGTGAGACAGGGGCCGGTAATGAAAAACTGTTTTTT
j_gene: TRBJ1-4
abundance: .
d_gene: TRBD1
v_gene: TRBV2

CDR3aa: CAWSDLGTEANYGYTF
CDR3nt: TGTGCCTGGAGTGACCTCGGGACTGAAGCTAACTATGGCTACACCTTC
j_gene: TRBJ1-2
abundance: once
d_gene: .
v_gene: TRBV30

CDR3aa: CASSLGDSYEQYF
CDR3nt: TGTGCCAGCAGCTTAGGGGACAGCTACGAGCAGTACTTC
j_gene: TRBJ2-7
abundance: .
d_gene: .
v_gene: TRBV13

CDR3aa: CASSRQGKSYEQYF
CDR3nt: TGTGCCAGCAGTCGACAGGGGAAATCCTACGAGCAGTACTTC
j_gene: TRBJ2-7
abundance: .
d_gene: TRBD1
v_gene: TRBV27

CDR3aa: CASIHRDPSYNEQFF
CDR3nt: TGTGCCAGCATTCACAGGGACCCTTCCTACAATGAGCAGTTCTTC
j_gene: TRBJ2-1
abundance: .
d_gene: .
v_gene: TRBV28

CDR3aa: CATSRDPRGGYTF
CDR3nt: TGTGCCACCAGCAGAGATCCCAGGGGGGGCTACACCTTC
j_gene: TRBJ1-2
abundance: .
d_gene: TRBD1
v_gene: TRBV15

CDR3aa: CASSLEYQYYEQYF
CDR3nt: TGTGCCAGCAGCTTAGAGTACCAGTACTACGAGCAGTACTTC
j_gene: TRBJ2-7
abundance: .
d_gene: .
v_gene: TRBV7-2

CDR3aa: CASSSLTYEQYF
CDR3nt: TGTGCCAGCAGCTCCCTAACCTACGAGCAGTACTTC
j_gene: TRBJ2-7
abundance: .
d_gene: .
v_gene: TRBV7-9

CDR3aa: CASRLWDRGGEQYF
CDR3nt: TGTGCCAGCAGACTGTGGGACAGGGGAGGCGAGCAGTACTTC
j_gene: TRBJ2-7
abundance: .
d_gene: TRBD1
v_gene: TRBV6-1

CDR3aa: CASSQDSGTVVAFF
CDR3nt: TGTGCCAGCAGCCAAGATAGTGGGACAGTCGTGGCTTTCTTT
j_gene: TRBJ1-1
abundance: .
d_gene: TRBD1
v_gene: TRBV4-2

CDR3aa: CASSVTSGGDNEQFF
CDR3nt: TGTGCCAGTAGTGTAACTAGCGGGGGGGACAATGAGCAGTTCTTC
j_gene: TRBJ2-1
abundance: .
d_gene: TRBD2
v_gene: TRBV19

CDR3aa: CASRGLSNYGYTF
CDR3nt: TGTGCCAGCAGGGGACTGAGTAACTATGGCTACACCTTC
j_gene: TRBJ1-2
abundance: .
d_gene: .
v_gene: TRBV2

CDR3aa: CATNDREAYEQYF
CDR3nt: TGTGCCACAAATGACAGAGAGGCCTACGAGCAGTACTTC
j_gene: TRBJ2-7
abundance: .
d_gene: .
v_gene: TRBV7-9

CDR3aa: CASSPQGLHSGNTIYF
CDR3nt: TGTGCCAGCAGCCCTCAGGGGCTTCACTCTGGAAACACCATATATTTT
j_gene: TRBJ1-3
abundance: .
d_gene: .
v_gene: TRBV7-9

CDR3aa: CASSLYGRTTEAFF
CDR3nt: TGTGCCAGCAGTTTATACGGGAGAACAACTGAAGCTTTCTTT
j_gene: TRBJ1-1
abundance: once
d_gene: .
v_gene: TRBV27

CDR3aa: CSVELGGTSEYEQFF
CDR3nt: TGCAGCGTTGAATTGGGGGGGACTAGCGAATATGAGCAGTTCTTC
j_gene: TRBJ2-1
abundance: .
d_gene: TRBD2
v_gene: TRBV29-1

CDR3aa: CASSFAVLRETQYF
CDR3nt: TGTGCCAGCAGCTTCGCGGTATTAAGGGAGACCCAGTACTTC
j_gene: TRBJ2-5
abundance: .
d_gene: .
v_gene: TRBV7-2

CDR3aa: CASSVRQGAYEQYF
CDR3nt: TGTGCCAGCAGTGTCCGACAGGGGGCCTACGAGCAGTACTTC
j_gene: TRBJ2-7
abundance: .
d_gene: TRBD1
v_gene: TRBV2

CDR3aa: CATQERSYNEQFF
CDR3nt: TGTGCCACCCAGGAGCGGTCCTACAATGAGCAGTTCTTC
j_gene: TRBJ2-1
abundance: few
d_gene: .
v_gene: TRBV6-6

CDR3aa: CASIYYYEQYF
CDR3nt: TGTGCCAGCATTTACTACTACGAGCAGTACTTC
j_gene: TRBJ2-7
abundance: few
d_gene: .
v_gene: TRBV2

CDR3aa: CASSQLAGGITDTQYF
CDR3nt: TGTGCCAGCAGCCAACTAGCGGGAGGAATCACAGATACGCAGTATTTT
j_gene: TRBJ2-3
abundance: .
d_gene: TRBD2
v_gene: TRBV4-2

CDR3aa: CASSVAWDRGETQYF
CDR3nt: TGTGCCAGCAGCGTAGCTTGGGACAGGGGAGAGACCCAGTACTTC
j_gene: TRBJ2-5
abundance: .
d_gene: TRBD1
v_gene: TRBV9

CDR3aa: CASSSQDRGGETQYF
CDR3nt: TGTGCCAGCAGTTCCCAGGACAGGGGAGGGGAGACCCAGTACTTC
j_gene: TRBJ2-5
abundance: .
d_gene: TRBD1
v_gene: TRBV28

CDR3aa: CASSQDRLRGNEQYF
CDR3nt: TGTGCCAGCAGCCAAGATCGACTACGGGGGAACGAGCAGTACTTC
j_gene: TRBJ2-7
abundance: .
d_gene: .
v_gene: TRBV14

CDR3aa: CASSPFGGAENEQFF
CDR3nt: TGTGCCAGCAGCCCTTTCGGGGGGGCTGAAAATGAGCAGTTCTTC
j_gene: TRBJ2-1
abundance: .
d_gene: TRBD2
v_gene: TRBV7-3

CDR3aa: CASSVANGELFF
CDR3nt: TGTGCCAGCAGCGTAGCAAACGGGGAGCTGTTTTTT
j_gene: TRBJ2-2
abundance: few
d_gene: .
v_gene: TRBV9

CDR3aa: CATVNRTDNYGYTF
CDR3nt: TGTGCCACGGTAAATCGGACAGACAACTATGGCTACACCTTC
j_gene: TRBJ1-2
abundance: .
d_gene: .
v_gene: TRBV15

CDR3aa: CASSFLGQRVGNTEAFF
CDR3nt: TGTGCCAGCAGTTTCTTAGGCCAGCGGGTTGGGAACACTGAAGCTTTCTTT
j_gene: TRBJ1-1
abundance: .
d_gene: .
v_gene: TRBV28

CDR3aa: CASSLRLQETQYF
CDR3nt: TGTGCCAGCAGCTTACGACTACAAGAGACCCAGTACTTC
j_gene: TRBJ2-5
abundance: .
d_gene: .
v_gene: TRBV13

CDR3aa: CAWSLQGADGDEAFF
CDR3nt: TGTGCCTGGAGTTTACAGGGGGCCGATGGAGATGAAGCTTTCTTT
j_gene: TRBJ1-1
abundance: .
d_gene: TRBD1
v_gene: TRBV30